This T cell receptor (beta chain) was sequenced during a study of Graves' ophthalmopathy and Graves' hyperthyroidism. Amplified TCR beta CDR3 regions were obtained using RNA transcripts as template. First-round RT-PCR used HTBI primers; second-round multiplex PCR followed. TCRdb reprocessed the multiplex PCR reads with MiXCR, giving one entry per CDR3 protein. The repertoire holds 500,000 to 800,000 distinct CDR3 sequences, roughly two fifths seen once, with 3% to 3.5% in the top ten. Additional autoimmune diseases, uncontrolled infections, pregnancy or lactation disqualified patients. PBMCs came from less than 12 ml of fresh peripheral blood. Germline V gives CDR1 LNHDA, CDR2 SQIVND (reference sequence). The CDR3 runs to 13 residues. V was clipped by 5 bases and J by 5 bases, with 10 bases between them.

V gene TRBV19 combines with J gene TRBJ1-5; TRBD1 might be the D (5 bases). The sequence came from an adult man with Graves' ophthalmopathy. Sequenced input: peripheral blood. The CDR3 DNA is TGTGCCAGTAGTGGGCAGGGCCATCAGCCCCAGCATTTT. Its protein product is CASSGQGHQPQHF.